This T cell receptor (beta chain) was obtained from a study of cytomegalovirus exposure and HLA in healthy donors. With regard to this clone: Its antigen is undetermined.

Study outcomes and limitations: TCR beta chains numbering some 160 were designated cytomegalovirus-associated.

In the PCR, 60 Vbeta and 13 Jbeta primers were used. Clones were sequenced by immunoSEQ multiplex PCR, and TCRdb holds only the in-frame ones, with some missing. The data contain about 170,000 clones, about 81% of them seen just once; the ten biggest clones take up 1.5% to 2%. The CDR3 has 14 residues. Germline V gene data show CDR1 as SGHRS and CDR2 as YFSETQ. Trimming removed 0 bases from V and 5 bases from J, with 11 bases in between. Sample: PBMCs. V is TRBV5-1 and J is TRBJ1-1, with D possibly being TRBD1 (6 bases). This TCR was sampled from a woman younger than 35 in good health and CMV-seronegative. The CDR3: CASSLGQEVTEAFF. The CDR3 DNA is TGCGCCAGCAGCTTGGGACAGGAAGTAACTGAAGCTTTCTTT.